These 10 T cell receptor beta chains came from one sample sequenced in a study of blood T cell repertoires in COVID-19. Sequenced by immunoSEQ multiplex PCR; TCRdb stores in-frame clones only, minus some. Here the sample spans almost 200,000 clones, roughly nine tenths being singletons. Sequenced sample: peripheral blood. These TCRs come from a woman in her 70s with acute or convalescent COVID-19.

The chain carries TRBV12-3 or TRBV12-4 and TRBJ1-2, with D unresolved. The CDR3 covers 11 residues. The V end was cut by 5 bases, the J end by 7 bases, with 8 bases between. The CDR3 region is CASSEISGYTF. The CDR3 DNA reads as TGTGCCAGCAGTGAGATCTCTGGCTACACCTTC.

The rearrangement joins TRBV20-1 to TRBJ2-2; unclear D gene. Germline V gives CDR1 DFQATT, CDR2 SNEGSKA (reference sequence). The CDR3 extends over 13 amino acids. The V gene lost 3 bases and the J gene lost 4 bases, with 9 bases spanning the gap. The CDR3 reads CSASVPFTGELFF. The CDR3 DNA is TGCAGTGCTAGTGTTCCCTTCACCGGGGAGCTGTTTTTT.

The chain joins TRBV7-2 to TRBJ2-5; possible D gene TRBD2, 6 bases. Germline V CDR1 and CDR2: SGHTA, FQGNSA. The CDR3 is made up of 15 amino acids. V lost 1 base, J lost 2 bases, and 11 bases lay in between. CDR3 nucleotides: TGTGCCAGCAGCTTAGGGGCGGGGCCGCAAGAGACCCAGTACTTC. This sequence encodes CASSLGAGPQETQYF. The variable domain in full, completed from reference TRBV7-2 and TRBJ2-5, reads GAGVSQSPSNKVTEKGKDVELRCDPISGHTALYWYRQSLGQGLEFLIYFQGNSAPDKSGLPSDRFSAERTGGSVSTLTIQRTQQEDSAVYLCASSLGAGPQETQYFGPGTRLLVL.

The chain recombines TRBV6-4 with TRBJ1-6; D call uncertain. The CDR3 covers 13 residues. Germline-derived CDR1 and CDR2 are MRHNA and SNTAGT. Trimming removed 6 bases at V and 7 bases at J, with 10 bases between. The CDR3 DNA is TGTGCCAGCAGGGAAGGAGGGAATTCACCCCTCCACTTT. It is translated as CASREGGNSPLHF.

The chain recombines TRBV18 with TRBJ1-1; D call uncertain. V dropped 2 bases and J dropped 4 bases, with 11 bases sitting between them. CDR1 is KGHSH and CDR2 is LQKENI in the germline V gene. The CDR3 has 14 residues. The CDR3 sequence is CASSPGRTLTEAFF. CDR3 sequence (DNA): TGTGCCAGCTCACCAGGGCGAACCCTCACTGAAGCTTTCTTT. Looking up the rest from reference TRBV18 and TRBJ1-1 gives the full variable domain: NAGVMQNPRHLVRRRGQEARLRCSPMKGHSHVYWYRQLPEEGLKFMVYLQKENIIDESGMPKERFSAEFPKEGPSILRIQQVVRGDSAAYFCASSPGRTLTEAFFGQGTRLTVV.

V usage is TRBV5-6 and J usage is TRBJ1-4, with 8 positions matching TRBD1. The trim removed 4 bases at V and 5 bases at J, leaving 7 bases unmatched. Germline V gives CDR1 SGHDT, CDR2 YYEEEE. This CDR3 region has 15 residues. The chain's CDR3 is CASSTRTGKNEKLFF. The CDR3, as DNA: TGTGCCAGCAGCACCCGGACAGGGAAGAATGAAAAACTGTTTTTT.

The chain joins TRBV5-6 to TRBJ2-3, with 8 nucleotides matching TRBD1. V shed 0 bases and J 4 bases; nucleotides not matched to a gene: 1. This CDR3 is 14 amino acids long. The germline V gene encodes CDR1 SGHDT and CDR2 YYEEEE. The CDR3 DNA is TGTGCCAGCAGCTTGGTACAGGGGGCAGATACGCAGTATTTT. It yields the protein CASSLVQGADTQYF.

In the case of this clone: The same CDR3 is also encoded by other DNA sequences in this sample. The chain uses TRBV29-1 and TRBJ2-7; 7 bases line up with TRBD2. Germline values: CDR1 SQVTM, CDR2 ANQGSEA. V lost 7 bases, J lost 3 bases, and 6 bases stayed unmatched. The length of the CDR3 is 12 residues. CDR3 nucleotide sequence: TGCAGCGCGGGGGAGGGAAGCTACGAGCAGTACTTC. As protein: CSAGEGSYEQYF.

This sequence joins TRBV2 and TRBJ1-5, with 7 bases aligning to TRBD1. This CDR3 is 14 amino acids long. The junction had 7 bases not matched to a gene; V was cut back by 6 bases and J by 5 bases. Germline CDR1 is SNHLY and CDR2 is FYNNEI. CDR3 sequence reads: CASRADRVYQPQHF. DNA of the CDR3: TGTGCCAGCAGAGCCGACAGGGTATATCAGCCCCAGCATTTT.

The chain employs TRBV19 and TRBJ1-3, with a weak D call TRBD1 (5 bases). V shed 9 bases and J shed 0 bases, with 12 bases lying between them. The V gene's germline CDR1 is LNHDA and CDR2 SQIVND (reference sequence). CDR3 size: 14 residues. CDR3 residues: CASLTELSGNTIYF. The CDR3 DNA sequence: TGTGCCAGCCTGACAGAGCTCTCTGGAAACACCATATATTTT.